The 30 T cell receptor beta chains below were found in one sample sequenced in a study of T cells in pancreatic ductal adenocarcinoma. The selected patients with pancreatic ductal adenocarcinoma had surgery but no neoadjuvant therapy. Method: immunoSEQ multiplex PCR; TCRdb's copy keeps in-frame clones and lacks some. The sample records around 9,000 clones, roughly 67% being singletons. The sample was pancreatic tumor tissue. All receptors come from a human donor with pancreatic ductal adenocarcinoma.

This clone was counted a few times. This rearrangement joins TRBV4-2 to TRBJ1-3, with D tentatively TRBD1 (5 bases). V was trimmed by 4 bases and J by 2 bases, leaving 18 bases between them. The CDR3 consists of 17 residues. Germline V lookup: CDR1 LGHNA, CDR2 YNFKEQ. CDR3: CASSLLGKGQPGNTIYF. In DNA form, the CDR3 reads TGTGCCAGCAGCCTCCTAGGAAAGGGGCAGCCTGGAAACACCATATATTTT.

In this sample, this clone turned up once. CDR3 in amino acids: CASSLAGLPGEGYGYTF. In DNA form, the CDR3 reads TGCGCCAGCAGCTTGGCCGGCCTTCCGGGGGAAGGCTATGGCTACACCTTC. V gene TRBV5-1 combines with J gene TRBJ1-2, with D maybe TRBD1 (5 bases). Trimming pared 0 bases from V and 4 bases from J, leaving 19 bases between. The CDR3 runs 17 residues. The germline V gene has CDR1 SGHRS and CDR2 YFSETQ. Looking up the rest from reference TRBV5-1 and TRBJ1-2 gives the full variable domain: KAGVTQTPRYLIKTRGQQVTLSCSPISGHRSVSWYQQTPGQGLQFLFEYFSETQRNKGNFPGRFSGRQFSNSRSEMNVSTLELGDSALYLCASSLAGLPGEGYGYTFGSGTRLTVV.

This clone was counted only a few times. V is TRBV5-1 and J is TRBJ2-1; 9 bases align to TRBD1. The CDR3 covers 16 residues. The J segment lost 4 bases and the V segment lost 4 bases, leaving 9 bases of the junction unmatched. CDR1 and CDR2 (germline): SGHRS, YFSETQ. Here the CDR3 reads CASSPGQGRGYNEQFF. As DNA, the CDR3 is TGCGCCAGCAGCCCGGGACAGGGACGGGGATACAATGAGCAGTTCTTC.

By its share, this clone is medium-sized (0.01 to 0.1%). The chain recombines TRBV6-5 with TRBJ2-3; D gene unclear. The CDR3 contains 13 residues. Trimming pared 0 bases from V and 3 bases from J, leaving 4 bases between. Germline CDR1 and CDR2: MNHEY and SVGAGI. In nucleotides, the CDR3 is TGTGCCAGCAGTTACTCGGGGACAGATACGCAGTATTTT. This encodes CASSYSGTDTQYF.

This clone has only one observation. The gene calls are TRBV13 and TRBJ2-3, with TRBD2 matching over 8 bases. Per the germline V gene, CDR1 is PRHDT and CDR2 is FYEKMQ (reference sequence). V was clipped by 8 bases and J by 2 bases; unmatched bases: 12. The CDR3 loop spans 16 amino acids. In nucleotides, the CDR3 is TGTGCCAGCTTCGAAGGGGCGGGAGGTATCACAGATACGCAGTATTTT. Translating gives CASFEGAGGITDTQYF.

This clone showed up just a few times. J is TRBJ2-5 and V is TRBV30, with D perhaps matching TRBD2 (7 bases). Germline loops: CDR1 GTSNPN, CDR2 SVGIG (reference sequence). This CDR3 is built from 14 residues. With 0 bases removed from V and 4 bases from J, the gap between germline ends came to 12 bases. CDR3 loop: CAWSVGGASETQYF. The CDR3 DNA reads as TGTGCCTGGAGTGTAGGGGGGGCCTCAGAGACCCAGTACTTC.

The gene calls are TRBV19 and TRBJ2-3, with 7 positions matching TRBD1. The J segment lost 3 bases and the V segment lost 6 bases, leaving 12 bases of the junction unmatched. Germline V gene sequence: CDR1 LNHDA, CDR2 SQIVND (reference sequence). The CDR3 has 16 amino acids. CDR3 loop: CASRPRFDRVTDTQYF. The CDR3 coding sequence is TGTGCCAGTAGGCCCCGGTTCGACAGGGTAACAGATACGCAGTATTTT.

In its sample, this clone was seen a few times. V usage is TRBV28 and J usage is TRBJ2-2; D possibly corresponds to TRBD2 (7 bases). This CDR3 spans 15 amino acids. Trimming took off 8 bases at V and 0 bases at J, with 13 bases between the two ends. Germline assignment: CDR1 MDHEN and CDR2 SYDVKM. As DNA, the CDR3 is TGTGCCAGCTCTTGGGGGGGCGCGAACACCGGGGAGCTGTTTTTT. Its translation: CASSWGGANTGELFF.

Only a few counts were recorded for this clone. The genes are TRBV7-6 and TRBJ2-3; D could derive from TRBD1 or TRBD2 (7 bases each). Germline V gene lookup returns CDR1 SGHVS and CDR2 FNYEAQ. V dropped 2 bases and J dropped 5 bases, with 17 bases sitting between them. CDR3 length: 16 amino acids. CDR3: CASSLMFFRGGDTQYF. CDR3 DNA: TGTGCCAGCAGCTTAATGTTTTTCAGGGGGGGAGATACGCAGTATTTT.

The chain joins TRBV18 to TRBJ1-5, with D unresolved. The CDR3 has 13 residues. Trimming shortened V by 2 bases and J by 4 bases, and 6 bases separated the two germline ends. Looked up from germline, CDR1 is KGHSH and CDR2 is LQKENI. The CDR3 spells CASSPGQNQPQHF. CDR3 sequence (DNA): TGTGCCAGCTCACCAGGGCAGAATCAGCCCCAGCATTTT.

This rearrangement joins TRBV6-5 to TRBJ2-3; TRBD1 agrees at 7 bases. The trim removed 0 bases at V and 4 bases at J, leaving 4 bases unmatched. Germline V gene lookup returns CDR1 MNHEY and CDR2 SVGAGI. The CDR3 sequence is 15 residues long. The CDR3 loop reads CASSYSTQGSDTQYF. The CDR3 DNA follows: TGTGCCAGCAGTTACTCGACACAGGGGTCAGATACGCAGTATTTT.

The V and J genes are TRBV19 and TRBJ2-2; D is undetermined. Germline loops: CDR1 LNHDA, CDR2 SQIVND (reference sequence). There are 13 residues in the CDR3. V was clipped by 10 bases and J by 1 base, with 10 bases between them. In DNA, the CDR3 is TGTGCCACCCAGATGGTGAACACCGGGGAGCTGTTTTTT. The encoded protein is CATQMVNTGELFF.

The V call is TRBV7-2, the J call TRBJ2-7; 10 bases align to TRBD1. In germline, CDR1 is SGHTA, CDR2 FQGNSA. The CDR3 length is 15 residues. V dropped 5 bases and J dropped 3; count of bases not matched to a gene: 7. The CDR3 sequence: CASSIPGQGIYEQYF. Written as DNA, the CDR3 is TGTGCCAGCAGCATACCGGGACAGGGGATCTACGAGCAGTACTTC.

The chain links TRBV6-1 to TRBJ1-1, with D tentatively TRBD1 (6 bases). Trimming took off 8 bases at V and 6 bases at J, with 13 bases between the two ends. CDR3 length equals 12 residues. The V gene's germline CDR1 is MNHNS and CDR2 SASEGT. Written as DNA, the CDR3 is TGTGCCAGCGGACAGCGGTCTGCTGAAGCTTTCTTT. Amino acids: CASGQRSAEAFF.

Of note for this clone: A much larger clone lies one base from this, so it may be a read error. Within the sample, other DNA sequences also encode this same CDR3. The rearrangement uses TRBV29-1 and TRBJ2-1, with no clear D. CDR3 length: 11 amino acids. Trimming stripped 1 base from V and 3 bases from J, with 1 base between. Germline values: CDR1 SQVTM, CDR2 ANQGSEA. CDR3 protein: CSVEGYNEQFF. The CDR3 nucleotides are TGCAGCGTTGAAGGCTACAATGAGCAGTTCTTC.

The chain's CDR3 is CASRSIQGEGYEKLFF. As DNA, the CDR3 is TGTGCCAGCAGATCCATACAGGGGGAGGGGTATGAAAAACTGTTTTTT. This chain links TRBV27 with TRBJ1-4, with 8 nucleotides matching TRBD1. After removal of 6 bases from V and 6 bases from J, the junction contained 12 bases not matched to a gene. The CDR3 length is 16 residues. The V gene's germline CDR1 is MNHEY and CDR2 SMNVEV (reference sequence).

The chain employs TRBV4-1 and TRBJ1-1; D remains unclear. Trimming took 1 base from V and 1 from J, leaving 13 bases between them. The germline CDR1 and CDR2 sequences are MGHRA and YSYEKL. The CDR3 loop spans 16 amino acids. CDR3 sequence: CASSQGEVGGNTEAFF. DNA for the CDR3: TGCGCCAGCAGCCAAGGGGAGGTCGGAGGGAACACTGAAGCTTTCTTT.

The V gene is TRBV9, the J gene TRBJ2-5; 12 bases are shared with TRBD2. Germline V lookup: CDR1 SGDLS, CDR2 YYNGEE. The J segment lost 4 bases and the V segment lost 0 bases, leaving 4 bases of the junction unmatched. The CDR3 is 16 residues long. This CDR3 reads CASSVAASGRVETQYF. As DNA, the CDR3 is TGTGCCAGCAGCGTAGCGGCTAGCGGGAGGGTAGAGACCCAGTACTTC.

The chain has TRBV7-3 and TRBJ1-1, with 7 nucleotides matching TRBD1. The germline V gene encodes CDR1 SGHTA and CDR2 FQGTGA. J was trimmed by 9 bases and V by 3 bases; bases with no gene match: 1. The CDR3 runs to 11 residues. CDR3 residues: CASSLDRKAFF. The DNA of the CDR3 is TGTGCCAGCAGCTTGGACAGGAAAGCTTTCTTT. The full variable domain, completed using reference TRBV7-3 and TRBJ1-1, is GAGVSQTPSNKVTEKGKYVELRCDPISGHTALYWYRQSLGQGPEFLIYFQGTGAADDSGLPNDRFFAVRPEGSVSTLKIQRTERGDSAVYLCASSLDRKAFFGQGTRLTVV.

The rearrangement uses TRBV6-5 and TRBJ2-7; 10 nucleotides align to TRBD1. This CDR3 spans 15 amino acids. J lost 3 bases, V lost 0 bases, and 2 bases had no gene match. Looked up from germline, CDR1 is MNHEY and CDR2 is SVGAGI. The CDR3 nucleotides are TGTGCCAGCAGTTACTCCGGGACAGGGGTCTACGAGCAGTACTTC. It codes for CASSYSGTGVYEQYF.

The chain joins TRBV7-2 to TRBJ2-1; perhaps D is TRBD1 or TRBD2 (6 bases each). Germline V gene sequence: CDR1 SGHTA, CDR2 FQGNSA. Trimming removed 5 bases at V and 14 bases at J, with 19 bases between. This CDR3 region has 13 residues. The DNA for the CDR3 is TGTGCCAGCAGCCCCCGGAGGGAGGACAGAGAGTTCTTC. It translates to CASSPRREDREFF.

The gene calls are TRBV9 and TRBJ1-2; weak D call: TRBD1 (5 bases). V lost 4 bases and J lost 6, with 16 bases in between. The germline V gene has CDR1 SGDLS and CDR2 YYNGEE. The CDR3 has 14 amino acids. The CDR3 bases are TGTGCCAGCAGCAGATCCTGGGGCTATCATGGCTACACCTTC. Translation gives CASSRSWGYHGYTF.

CDR3 sequence reads: CASSLEPSSYEQYF. In nucleotides, the CDR3 is TGTGCCAGCAGCTTAGAACCAAGCTCCTACGAGCAGTACTTC. This rearrangement joins TRBV7-3 to TRBJ2-7; no clear D gene. This CDR3 comprises 14 residues. The V and J ends lost 2 bases and 0 bases respectively, with 8 bases between them. Germline V gene sequence: CDR1 SGHTA, CDR2 FQGTGA.

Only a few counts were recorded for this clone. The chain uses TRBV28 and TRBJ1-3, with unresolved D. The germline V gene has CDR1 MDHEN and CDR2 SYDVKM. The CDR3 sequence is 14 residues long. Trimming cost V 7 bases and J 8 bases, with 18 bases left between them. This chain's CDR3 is CASNELRVLDTIYF. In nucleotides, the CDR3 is TGTGCCAGCAATGAGCTACGAGTTTTGGACACCATATATTTT.

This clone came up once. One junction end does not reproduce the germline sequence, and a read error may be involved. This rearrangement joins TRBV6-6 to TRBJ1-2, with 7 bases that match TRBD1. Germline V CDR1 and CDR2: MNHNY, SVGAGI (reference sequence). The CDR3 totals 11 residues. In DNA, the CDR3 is TGTGCCAGCACCATCACCGGGACAGTCCTCTTC. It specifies CASTITGTVLF.

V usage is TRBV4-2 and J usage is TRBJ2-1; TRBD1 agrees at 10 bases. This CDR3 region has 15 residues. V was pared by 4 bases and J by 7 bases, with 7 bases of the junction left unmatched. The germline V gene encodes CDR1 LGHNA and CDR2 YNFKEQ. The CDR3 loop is CASSPRDRGGNEQFF. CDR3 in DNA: TGTGCCAGCAGCCCTCGGGACAGGGGAGGGAATGAGCAGTTCTTC.

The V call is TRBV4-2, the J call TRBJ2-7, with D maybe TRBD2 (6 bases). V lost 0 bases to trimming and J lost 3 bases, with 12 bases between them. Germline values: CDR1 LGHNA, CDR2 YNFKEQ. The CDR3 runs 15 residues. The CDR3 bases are TGTGCCAGCAGCCAAGATGCGGAGGGAGGCTACGAGCAGTACTTC. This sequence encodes CASSQDAEGGYEQYF.

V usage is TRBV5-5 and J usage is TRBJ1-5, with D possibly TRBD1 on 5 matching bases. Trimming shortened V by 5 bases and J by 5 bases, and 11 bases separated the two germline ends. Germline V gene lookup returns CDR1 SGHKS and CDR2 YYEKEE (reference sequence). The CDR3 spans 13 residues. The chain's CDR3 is CASSRDGDQPQHF. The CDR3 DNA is TGTGCCAGCAGTCGGGACGGAGATCAGCCCCAGCATTTT.

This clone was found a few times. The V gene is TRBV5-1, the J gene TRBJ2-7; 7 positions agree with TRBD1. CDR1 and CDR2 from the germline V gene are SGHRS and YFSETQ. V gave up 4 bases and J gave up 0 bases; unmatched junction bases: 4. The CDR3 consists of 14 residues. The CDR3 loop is CASSPGTDSYEQYF. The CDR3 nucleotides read TGCGCCAGCAGCCCGGGGACAGACTCCTACGAGCAGTACTTC.

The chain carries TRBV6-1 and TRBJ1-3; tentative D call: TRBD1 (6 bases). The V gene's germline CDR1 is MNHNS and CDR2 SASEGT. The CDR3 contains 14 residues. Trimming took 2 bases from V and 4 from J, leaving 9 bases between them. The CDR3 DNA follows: TGTGCCAGCAGTGAATCAACAGGGGGAAACACCATATATTTT. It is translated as CASSESTGGNTIYF.